Listed here are 3 T cell receptor beta chains from one sample, sequenced in a study of blood T cells in healthy people across ages. For the second PCR, which ran for 7 to 11 cycles, a sample-barcoded 5' primer and a J-beta primer mix were used. A single record per CDR3 protein comes from TCRdb applying MiXCR to the 5' RACE reads. This table holds 850,000 to 1,100,000 distinct CDR3 sequences, roughly two fifths found once. Sequences were obtained from blood. These receptors were collected from a man between 18 and 35 years old in good health.

In its sample, this clonotype was seen a few times. The J gene is TRBJ2-1, the V gene TRBV7-7, with 8 bases aligning to TRBD2. The CDR3 sequence is 16 residues long. Germline V CDR1 and CDR2: SSHAT, FNYEAQ (reference sequence). Trimming took 5 bases from V and 2 from J; bases not matched to a gene: 8. As DNA, the CDR3 is TGTGCCAGCAGCCCCCGGGCGGGGGGAACCTACAATGAGCAGTTCTTC. It codes for CASSPRAGGTYNEQFF.

The V call is TRBV4-2, the J call TRBJ1-4; D not certain. The length of the CDR3 is 17 residues. From germline, CDR1 is LGHNA and CDR2 YNFKEQ. V gave up 0 bases and J gave up 6 bases, with 17 bases separating them. In nucleotides, the CDR3 is TGTGCCAGCAGCCAAGATCGGGAGGCGTACCCCTATGAAAAACTGTTTTTT. Translated: CASSQDREAYPYEKLFF.

In its sample, this clonotype was seen a few times. V gene TRBV10-3 combines with J gene TRBJ1-1; 11 positions agree with TRBD1. This CDR3 region has 14 residues. Germline lookup yields CDR1 ENHRY and CDR2 SYGVKD. V lost 6 bases and J lost 1; bases outside the gene matches: 1. The CDR3 region is CAIRGTGGNTEAFF. CDR3 DNA: TGTGCCATCAGGGGGACAGGGGGGAACACTGAAGCTTTCTTT.